This T cell receptor (beta chain) was sequenced in a study of control samples from healthy donors and cancer patients. Profiled with immunoSEQ multiplex PCR; TCRdb holds only in-frame clones, not every one. The sample has more than 85,000 clones; around nine tenths are singletons. V lost 7 bases, J lost 5 bases, and 14 bases lay in between. Germline V CDR1 and CDR2: SGHTA, FQGNSA. The CDR3 has 14 residues. V usage is TRBV7-2 and J usage is TRBJ1-4; D is perhaps TRBD1 (5 bases). The specimen sequenced was blood. The sequence came from a woman aged 45-60 years in good health. The CDR3 here is CASTRSGLNEKLFF. DNA for the CDR3: TGTGCCAGCACCCGCTCGGGGCTGAATGAAAAACTGTTTTTT.